This entry concerns a single TCR beta chain. The cohort comprised adults aged about 18 to 100 years residing in about two dozen US areas. Trimming removed 0 bases at V and 0 bases at J, with 5 bases between. This CDR3 has 15 amino acids. Germline values: CDR1 LGHDT, CDR2 YNNKEL (reference sequence). The data were obtained in a study of blood T cell repertoires in COVID-19. Per the study methods: Cell counts per sample came from amplifying reference gene primers. Clones were sequenced by immunoSEQ multiplex PCR, and TCRdb holds only the in-frame ones, with some missing. V, J and clone size are those of that table, while D and trimming were read from the DNA. The table includes a few hundred thousand clones, roughly 87% detected once.

V is TRBV3-1 (or the pseudogene TRBV3-2) and J is TRBJ2-2, with unresolved D. Input material: PBMCs or T cells enriched from blood (not recorded which). The receptor was isolated from a woman in her twenties or thirties who had recovered from COVID-19. CDR3 region: CASSQDPSNTGELFF. DNA for the CDR3: TGTGCCAGCAGCCAAGACCCATCGAACACCGGGGAGCTGTTTTTT.